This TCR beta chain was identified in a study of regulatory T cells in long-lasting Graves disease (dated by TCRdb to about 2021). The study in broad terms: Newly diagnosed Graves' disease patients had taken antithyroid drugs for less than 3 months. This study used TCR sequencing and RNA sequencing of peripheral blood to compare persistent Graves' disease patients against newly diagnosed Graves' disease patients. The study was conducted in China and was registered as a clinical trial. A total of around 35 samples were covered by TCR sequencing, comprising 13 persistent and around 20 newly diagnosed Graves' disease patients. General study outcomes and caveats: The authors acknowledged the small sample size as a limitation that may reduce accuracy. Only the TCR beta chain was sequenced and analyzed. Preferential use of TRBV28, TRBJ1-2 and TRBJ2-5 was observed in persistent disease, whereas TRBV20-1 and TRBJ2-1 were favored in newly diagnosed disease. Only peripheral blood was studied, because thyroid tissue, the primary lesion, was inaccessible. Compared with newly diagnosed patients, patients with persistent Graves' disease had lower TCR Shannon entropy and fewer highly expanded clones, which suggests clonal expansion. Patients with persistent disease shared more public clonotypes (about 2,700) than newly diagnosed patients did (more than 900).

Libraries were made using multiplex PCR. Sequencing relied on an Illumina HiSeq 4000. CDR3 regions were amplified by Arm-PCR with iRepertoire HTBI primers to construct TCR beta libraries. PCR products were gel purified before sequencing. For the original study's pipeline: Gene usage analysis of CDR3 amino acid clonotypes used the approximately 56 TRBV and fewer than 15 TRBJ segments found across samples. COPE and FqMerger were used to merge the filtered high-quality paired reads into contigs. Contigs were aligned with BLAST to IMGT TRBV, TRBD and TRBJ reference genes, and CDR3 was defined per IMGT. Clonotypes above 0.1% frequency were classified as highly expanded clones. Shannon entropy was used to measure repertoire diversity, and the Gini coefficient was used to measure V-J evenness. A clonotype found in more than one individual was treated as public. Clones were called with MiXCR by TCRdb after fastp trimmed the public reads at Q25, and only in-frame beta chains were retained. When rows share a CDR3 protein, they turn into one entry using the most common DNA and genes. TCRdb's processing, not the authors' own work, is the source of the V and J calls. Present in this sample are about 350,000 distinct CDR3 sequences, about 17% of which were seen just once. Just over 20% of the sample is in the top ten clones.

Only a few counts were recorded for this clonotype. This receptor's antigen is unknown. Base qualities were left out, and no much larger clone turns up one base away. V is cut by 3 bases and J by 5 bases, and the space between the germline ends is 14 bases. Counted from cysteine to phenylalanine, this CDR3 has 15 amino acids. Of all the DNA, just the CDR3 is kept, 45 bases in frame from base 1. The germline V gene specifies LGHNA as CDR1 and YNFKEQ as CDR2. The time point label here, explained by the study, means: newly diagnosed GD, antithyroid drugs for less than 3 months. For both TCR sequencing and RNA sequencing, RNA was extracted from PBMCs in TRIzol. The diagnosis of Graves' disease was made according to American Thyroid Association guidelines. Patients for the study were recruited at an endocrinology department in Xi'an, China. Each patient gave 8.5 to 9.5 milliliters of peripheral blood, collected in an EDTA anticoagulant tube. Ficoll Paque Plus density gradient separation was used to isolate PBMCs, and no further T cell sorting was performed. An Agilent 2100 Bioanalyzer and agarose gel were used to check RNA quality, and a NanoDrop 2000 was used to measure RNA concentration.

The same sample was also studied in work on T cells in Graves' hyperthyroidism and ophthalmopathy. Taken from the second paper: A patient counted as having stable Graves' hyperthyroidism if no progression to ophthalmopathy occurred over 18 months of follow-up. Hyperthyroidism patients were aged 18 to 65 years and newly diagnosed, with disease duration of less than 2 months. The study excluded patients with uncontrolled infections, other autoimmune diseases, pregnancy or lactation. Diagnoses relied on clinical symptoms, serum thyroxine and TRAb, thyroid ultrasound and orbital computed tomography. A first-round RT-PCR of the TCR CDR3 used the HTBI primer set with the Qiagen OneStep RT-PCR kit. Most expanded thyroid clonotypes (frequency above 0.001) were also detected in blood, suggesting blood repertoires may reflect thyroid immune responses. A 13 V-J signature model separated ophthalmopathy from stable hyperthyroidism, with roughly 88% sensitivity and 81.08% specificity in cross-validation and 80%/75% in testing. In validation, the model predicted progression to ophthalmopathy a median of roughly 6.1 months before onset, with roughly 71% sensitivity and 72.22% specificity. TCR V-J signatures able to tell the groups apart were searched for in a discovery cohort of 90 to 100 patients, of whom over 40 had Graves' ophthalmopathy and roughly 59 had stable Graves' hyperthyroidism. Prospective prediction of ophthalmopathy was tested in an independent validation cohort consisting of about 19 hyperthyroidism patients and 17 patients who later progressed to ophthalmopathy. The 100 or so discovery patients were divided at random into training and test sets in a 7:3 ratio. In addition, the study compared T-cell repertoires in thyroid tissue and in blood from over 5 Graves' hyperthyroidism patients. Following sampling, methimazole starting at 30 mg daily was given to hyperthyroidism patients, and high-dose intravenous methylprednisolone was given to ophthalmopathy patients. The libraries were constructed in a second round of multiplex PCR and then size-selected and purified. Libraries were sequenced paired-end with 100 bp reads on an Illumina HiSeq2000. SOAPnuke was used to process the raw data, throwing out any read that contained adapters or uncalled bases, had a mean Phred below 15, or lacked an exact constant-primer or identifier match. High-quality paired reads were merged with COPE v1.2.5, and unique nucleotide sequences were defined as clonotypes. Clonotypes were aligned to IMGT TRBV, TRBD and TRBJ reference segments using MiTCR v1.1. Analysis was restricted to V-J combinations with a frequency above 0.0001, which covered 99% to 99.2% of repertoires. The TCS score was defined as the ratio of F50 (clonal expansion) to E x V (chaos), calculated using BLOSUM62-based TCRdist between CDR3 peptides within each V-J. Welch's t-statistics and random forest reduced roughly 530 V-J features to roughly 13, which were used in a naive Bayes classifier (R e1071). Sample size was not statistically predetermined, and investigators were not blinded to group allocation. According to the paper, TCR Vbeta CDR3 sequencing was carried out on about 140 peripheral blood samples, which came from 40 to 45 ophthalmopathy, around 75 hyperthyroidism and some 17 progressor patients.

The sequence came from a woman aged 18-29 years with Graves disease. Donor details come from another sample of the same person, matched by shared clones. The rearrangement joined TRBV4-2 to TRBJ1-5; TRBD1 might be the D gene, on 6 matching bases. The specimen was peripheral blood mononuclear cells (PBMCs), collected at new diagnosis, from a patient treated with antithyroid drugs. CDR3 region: CASSHAGASDQPQHF. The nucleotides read TGTGCCAGCAGCCATGCAGGGGCATCAGATCAGCCCCAGCATTTT.